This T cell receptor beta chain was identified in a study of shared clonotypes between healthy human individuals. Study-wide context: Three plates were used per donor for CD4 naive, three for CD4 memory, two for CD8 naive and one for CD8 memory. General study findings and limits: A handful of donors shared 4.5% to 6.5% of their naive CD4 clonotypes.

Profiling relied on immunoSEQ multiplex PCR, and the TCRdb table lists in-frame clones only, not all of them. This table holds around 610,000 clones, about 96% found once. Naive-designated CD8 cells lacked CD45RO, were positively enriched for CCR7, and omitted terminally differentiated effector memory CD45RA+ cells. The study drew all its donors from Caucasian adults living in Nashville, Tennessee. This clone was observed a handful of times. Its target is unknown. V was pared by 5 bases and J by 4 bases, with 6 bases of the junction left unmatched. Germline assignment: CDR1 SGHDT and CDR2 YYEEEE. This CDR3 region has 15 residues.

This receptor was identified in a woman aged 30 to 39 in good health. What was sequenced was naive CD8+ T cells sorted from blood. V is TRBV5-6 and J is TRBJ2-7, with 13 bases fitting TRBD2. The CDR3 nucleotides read TGTGCCAGCAGTTCGGGACTAGCGGGAATGTACGAGCAGTACTTC. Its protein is CASSSGLAGMYEQYF. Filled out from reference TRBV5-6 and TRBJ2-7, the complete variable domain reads DAGVTQSPTHLIKTRGQQVTLRCSPKSGHDTVSWYQQALGQGPQFIFQYYEEEERQRGNFPDRFSGHQFPNYSSELNVNALLLGDSALYLCASSSGLAGMYEQYFGPGTRLTVT.